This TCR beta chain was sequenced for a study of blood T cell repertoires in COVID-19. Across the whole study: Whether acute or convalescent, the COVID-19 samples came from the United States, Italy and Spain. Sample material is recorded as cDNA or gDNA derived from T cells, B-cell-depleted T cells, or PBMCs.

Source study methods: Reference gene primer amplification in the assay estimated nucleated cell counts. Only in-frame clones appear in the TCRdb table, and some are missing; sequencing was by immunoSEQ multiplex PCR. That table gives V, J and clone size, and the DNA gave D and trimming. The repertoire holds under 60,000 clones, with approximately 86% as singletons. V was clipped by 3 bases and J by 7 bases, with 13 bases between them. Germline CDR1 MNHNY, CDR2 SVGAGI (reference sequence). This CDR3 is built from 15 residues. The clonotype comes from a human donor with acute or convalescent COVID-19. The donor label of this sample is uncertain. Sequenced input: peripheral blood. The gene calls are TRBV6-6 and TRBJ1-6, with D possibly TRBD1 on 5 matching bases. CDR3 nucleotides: TGTGCCAGCAGTTATGCCGGGACTGACAATTCACCCCTCCACTTT. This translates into CASSYAGTDNSPLHF.